This passage covers 29 T cell receptor beta chains from one sample sequenced in a study of T cell repertoires in cytomegalovirus infection. TCRdb itself ran the reads through MiXCR, one entry per CDR3 protein. The sample lists about 320,000 distinct CDR3 sequences, more than 8% occurring once. The sequencing input was PBMCs. These receptors all come from a human donor in good health (CMV status not recorded). Some clones in this sample may be carry-over from other donors' samples.

This rearrangement joins TRBV25-1 to TRBJ2-7; the match to TRBD1 covers 9 bases. J was trimmed by 1 base and V by 5 bases; bases with no gene match: 9. The CDR3 contains 16 residues. The germline V gene has CDR1 MGHDK and CDR2 SYGVNS. CDR3 sequence: CASSSTPGQGSYEQYF. The CDR3 DNA follows: TGTGCCAGCAGTTCTACTCCGGGACAGGGATCCTACGAGCAGTACTTC.

This clonotype was picked up many times. At one of its ends the junction is not consistent with the germline gene, which may arise from a read error. This sequence joins TRBV7-2 and TRBJ1-1; tentative D call: TRBD1 (6 bases). Germline loops: CDR1 SGHTA, CDR2 FQGNSA. The CDR3 has 11 residues. The CDR3, as DNA: TGTGCCAGCAGCTTAGGCGTGGACAGACTCTTT. Its translation: CASSLGVDRLF.

This clonotype was observed many times. The CDR3 here is CASSPWRGVDEQYF. The CDR3 DNA sequence: TGTGCCAGCAGCCCCTGGCGGGGCGTCGACGAGCAGTACTTC. The V call is TRBV7-2, the J call TRBJ2-7; TRBD2 is a possible D gene (6 bases). Germline lookup yields CDR1 SGHTA and CDR2 FQGNSA. V lost 5 bases and J 5 bases, leaving 16 bases between the germline ends. There are 14 residues in the CDR3.

The chain is built from TRBV6-1 and TRBJ1-2, with 8 bases that match TRBD1. The germline V gene encodes CDR1 MNHNS and CDR2 SASEGT. Trimming took 8 bases from V and 2 from J; bases not matched to a gene: 22. The CDR3 loop spans 19 amino acids. DNA of the CDR3: TGTGCCAGCTTCGCACGGACGTCGGACAGGGTCAGATCGAACTATGGCTACACCTTC. The encoded protein is CASFARTSDRVRSNYGYTF.

This clonotype came up many times. This chain connects TRBV3-1 to TRBJ1-3; D may be TRBD1 (5 bases). The V end was cut by 5 bases, the J end by 0 bases, with 17 bases between. CDR1 and CDR2 (germline): LGHDT, YNNKEL (reference sequence). The CDR3 runs to 17 residues. The CDR3 protein is CASSSRRTLSSGNTIYF. CDR3 in DNA: TGTGCCAGCAGCTCGCGACGGACACTTTCCTCTGGAAACACCATATATTTT. Variable domain in full (rest from reference TRBV3-1 and TRBJ1-3): DTAVSQTPKYLVTQMGNDKSIKCEQNLGHDTMYWYKQDSKKFLKIMFSYNNKELIINETVPNRFSPKSPDKAHLNLHINSLELGDSAVYFCASSSRRTLSSGNTIYFGEGSWLTVV.

V usage is TRBV19 and J usage is TRBJ2-4; no definite D call. The ends were cut back, 5 bases at V and 3 bases at J, with 17 bases in the middle. The germline gives CDR1 LNHDA, CDR2 SQIVND (reference sequence). This CDR3 has 16 residues. This CDR3 reads CASSPRMGGDKNIQYF. The CDR3 DNA reads TGTGCCAGTAGTCCCCGGATGGGTGGAGACAAAAACATTCAGTACTTC.

This clonotype was recorded many times. The chain links TRBV7-2 to TRBJ2-7; D is unclear. Germline lookup yields CDR1 SGHTA and CDR2 FQGNSA. The CDR3 length is 12 residues. V shed 3 bases and J shed 6 bases, with 9 bases lying between them. CDR3 region: CASSFAMREQYF. DNA of the CDR3: TGTGCCAGCAGCTTCGCTATGCGCGAGCAGTACTTC.

This clonotype was observed many times. The V and J genes are TRBV4-1 and TRBJ1-5; tentatively, D is TRBD1 (5 bases). This CDR3 has 16 amino acids. The ends were cut back, 1 base at V and 2 bases at J, with 12 bases in the middle. CDR1 is MGHRA and CDR2 is YSYEKL in the germline V gene. The CDR3, as DNA: TGCGCCAGCAGCCAAGGTTGGGGCTTGGGCAATCAGCCCCAGCATTTT. Translation gives CASSQGWGLGNQPQHF.

This clonotype was picked up many times. The chain carries TRBV6-2 or TRBV6-3 and TRBJ2-1; no definite D call. Germline loops: CDR1 MNHEY, CDR2 SVGEGT. The ends were cut back, 6 bases at V and 3 bases at J, with 15 bases in the middle. This CDR3 region has 15 residues. The CDR3 nucleotides are TGTGCCAGCAGCCCTCTCCCTCCCCGCTACAATGAGCAGTTCTTC. As protein: CASSPLPPRYNEQFF.

This clonotype was picked up a small number of times. V gene TRBV4-1 combines with J gene TRBJ2-1; TRBD2 is a possible D gene (5 bases). The V gene's germline CDR1 is MGHRA and CDR2 YSYEKL. CDR3 length: 15 amino acids. V lost 0 bases and J 5 bases, leaving 11 bases between the germline ends. CDR3 DNA sequence: TGCGCCAGCAGCCAAGAGGAGCGGTTGAACAATGAGCAGTTCTTC. Protein product: CASSQEERLNNEQFF.

CDR3 residues: CASSVGVNWRVETQYF. The CDR3 DNA sequence: TGTGCCAGCAGTGTTGGGGTTAACTGGAGGGTAGAGACCCAGTACTTC. The rearrangement uses TRBV25-1 and TRBJ2-5, with D perhaps matching TRBD2 (6 bases). Germline V gene data show CDR1 as MGHDK and CDR2 as SYGVNS. This CDR3 comprises 16 residues. V was pared by 4 bases and J by 4 bases, with 19 bases between.

This sequence joins TRBV6-2 or TRBV6-3 and TRBJ2-5; 8 nucleotides agree with TRBD2. J was trimmed by 5 bases and V by 7 bases; bases with no gene match: 6. In germline, CDR1 is MNHEY, CDR2 SVGEGT. This CDR3 is 13 amino acids long. The chain's CDR3 is CASNAAGEETQYF. For the CDR3, the DNA is TGTGCCAGCAATGCAGCGGGAGAGGAGACCCAGTACTTC.

This clonotype was recorded many times. The rearrangement links TRBV7-8 to TRBJ2-7, with TRBD1 identical over 8 bases. With 4 bases clipped from V and 3 bases from J, the junction kept 11 bases outside the gene matches. CDR3 length: 16 amino acids. CDR1 SGHVS and CDR2 FQNEAQ come from the germline V gene. The CDR3 loop reads CASSSGQGERFYEQYF. The CDR3 region has the DNA TGTGCCAGCAGCTCCGGACAGGGCGAGCGGTTCTACGAGCAGTACTTC.

This clonotype was picked up many times. The chain has TRBV20-1 and TRBJ2-5; 9 bases fit TRBD2. The V gene's germline CDR1 is DFQATT and CDR2 SNEGSKA (reference sequence). There are 15 residues in the CDR3. V trimming: 5 bases; J trimming: 5 bases; junction bases outside the gene matches: 12. CDR3 bases: TGCAGTGCTCGCCCTGGGGCGGGGGGGTTGGAGACCCAGTACTTC. Residues: CSARPGAGGLETQYF.

This clonotype has at least ten counts. The V and J genes are TRBV7-2 and TRBJ1-4; D gene unclear. The germline V gene has CDR1 SGHTA and CDR2 FQGNSA. This CDR3 has 13 amino acids. Trimming took off 3 bases at V and 4 bases at J, with 6 bases between the two ends. The CDR3: CASSFRNNEKLFF. CDR3 in DNA: TGTGCCAGCAGCTTTCGGAATAATGAAAAACTGTTTTTT.

This clonotype appeared a few times. This rearrangement joins TRBV7-9 to TRBJ2-5, with a possible D match to TRBD1 (5 bases). CDR3 length equals 14 residues. Germline values: CDR1 SEHNR, CDR2 FQNEAQ (reference sequence). Trimming shortened V by 4 bases and J by 0 bases, and 9 bases separated the two germline ends. This CDR3 reads CASSSQGNQETQYF. The CDR3 nucleotides read TGTGCCAGCAGCTCGCAGGGAAACCAAGAGACCCAGTACTTC.

This clonotype has at least ten counts. This sequence joins TRBV7-6 and TRBJ2-2; the D is unclear. V was pared by 5 bases and J by 8 bases, with 18 bases between. The CDR3 is 15 residues long. Germline-derived CDR1 and CDR2 are SGHVS and FNYEAQ. Here the CDR3 DNA reads TGTGCCAGCAGCAATAGCCGTCTATCTTCTGGGGAGCTGTTTTTT. Amino acid sequence: CASSNSRLSSGELFF.

This clonotype was counted a few times. The chain links TRBV29-1 to TRBJ2-5, with 10 bases identical to TRBD2. Per the germline V gene, CDR1 is SQVTM and CDR2 is ANQGSEA. The CDR3 has 13 amino acids. Losses at the gene ends were 7 bases for V and 5 bases for J; bases not matched to a gene: 7. The DNA of the CDR3 is TGCAGCGCTGGACTAGCGGCTGCGGAGACCCAGTACTTC. Protein product: CSAGLAAAETQYF. Variable domain in full (rest from reference TRBV29-1 and TRBJ2-5): SAVISQKPSRDICQRGTSLTIQCQVDSQVTMMFWYRQQPGQSLTLIATANQGSEATYESGFVIDKFPISRPNLTFSTLTVSNMSPEDSSIYLCSAGLAAAETQYFGPGTRLLVL.

This rearrangement joins TRBV5-5 to TRBJ2-7; D may be TRBD1 (5 bases). CDR3 length: 13 amino acids. Germline CDR1 is SGHKS and CDR2 is YYEKEE (reference sequence). V gave up 1 base and J gave up 6 bases, with 11 bases separating them. The CDR3, as DNA: TGTGCCAGCAGCTTGCAGGACATAGGCGAGCAGTACTTC. Translated, it gives CASSLQDIGEQYF.

This clonotype was observed a handful of times. The chain couples TRBV6-6 to TRBJ2-7; D is unresolved. Germline V gene sequence: CDR1 MNHNY, CDR2 SVGAGI (reference sequence). The CDR3 is made up of 13 amino acids. The V end was cut by 7 bases, the J end by 2 bases, with 12 bases between. The CDR3 nucleotides read TGTGCCAGCATATCTAGGCAGCCCTACGAGCAGTACTTC. The encoded protein is CASISRQPYEQYF.

V is TRBV18 and J is TRBJ2-1; tentative D call: TRBD2 (6 bases). V lost 3 bases to trimming and J lost 5 bases, with 14 bases between them. CDR1 is KGHSH, CDR2 LQKENI, per germline. CDR3 length: 15 residues. Here the CDR3 DNA reads TGTGCCAGCTCACCGGGGGGATTATCCAACAATGAGCAGTTCTTC. Its translation is CASSPGGLSNNEQFF.

This clonotype was observed a handful of times. V is TRBV28 and J is TRBJ1-2; 7 bases map to TRBD1. The CDR3 consists of 13 residues. Germline CDR1 and CDR2: MDHEN and SYDVKM. The V segment lost 8 bases and the J segment 8 bases; nucleotides outside the gene matches: 11. The CDR3, as DNA: TGTGCCAGCGGACAGGAATTCACGGGGGGCTACACCTTC. Protein: CASGQEFTGGYTF.

This clonotype has just a few counts. This chain joins TRBV7-6 and TRBJ2-6, with D maybe TRBD1 (5 bases). The germline gives CDR1 SGHVS, CDR2 FNYEAQ. V gave up 6 bases and J gave up 0 bases, with 9 bases separating them. This CDR3 has 15 residues. CDR3 residues: CASSTGFSGANVLTF. CDR3 sequence (DNA): TGTGCCAGCAGTACAGGATTCTCTGGGGCCAACGTCCTGACTTTC.

This clonotype was picked up a small number of times. This chain uses TRBV10-3 with TRBJ2-7; 10 positions match TRBD1. The CDR3 totals 16 residues. The J segment lost 5 bases and the V segment lost 2 bases, leaving 9 bases of the junction unmatched. Germline CDR1 and CDR2: ENHRY and SYGVKD. The CDR3 DNA is TGTGCCATCAGTGAGCGACTGGGACAGGGGAACCACGAGCAGTACTTC. It encodes CAISERLGQGNHEQYF.

CDR3 region: CASLRGGSTYNEQFF. Written as DNA, the CDR3 is TGTGCCAGCTTACGAGGCGGGAGTACCTACAATGAGCAGTTCTTC. The chain recombines TRBV11-2 with TRBJ2-1, with TRBD2 matching over 7 bases. The CDR3 loop spans 15 amino acids. Trimming cost V 8 bases and J 2 bases; bases outside gene matches: 9. CDR1 and CDR2 (germline): SGHAT, FQNNGV.

This chain connects TRBV27 to TRBJ2-3; the D is unclear. Between the trimmed V and J ends, which lost 6 bases and 5 bases, there was a span of 15 bases. Germline CDR1 is MNHEY and CDR2 is SMNVEV (reference sequence). This CDR3 region has 14 residues. CDR3 sequence reads: CASRGPYLGDTQYF. The CDR3 bases are TGTGCCAGCAGGGGTCCATACTTGGGAGATACGCAGTATTTT.

Ten or more counts support this clonotype. The gene calls are TRBV7-6 and TRBJ2-2, with 10 bases matching TRBD2. Trimming cost V 5 bases and J 4 bases; bases outside gene matches: 19. Looked up from germline, CDR1 is SGHVS and CDR2 is FNYEAQ. CDR3 size: 20 residues. The CDR3 bases are TGTGCCAGCAGCCCTCTCGCGGGACTAGCGTCTACTAGGGGCACCGGGGAGCTGTTTTTT. Encoded protein: CASSPLAGLASTRGTGELFF.

This chain connects TRBV6-2 or TRBV6-3 to TRBJ1-5; D possibly corresponds to TRBD1 (5 bases). CDR1 and CDR2 (germline): MNHEY, SVGEGT. This CDR3 is 15 amino acids long. The V and J ends lost 7 bases and 2 bases respectively, with 15 bases between them. The CDR3 loop is CASTEGREGNQPQHF. CDR3 DNA sequence: TGTGCCAGCACTGAGGGACGGGAGGGCAATCAGCCCCAGCATTTT.

The chain uses TRBV10-3 and TRBJ2-5; 14 positions agree with TRBD2. The CDR3 has 16 amino acids. Looked up from germline, CDR1 is ENHRY and CDR2 is SYGVKD. The V gene end was trimmed by 8 bases and the J gene end by 2 bases; junction bases not matched to a gene: 7. CDR3 in DNA: TGTGCCATCGCCGGGACTAGCGGGAGAGGGCAAGAGACCCAGTACTTC. Protein product: CAIAGTSGRGQETQYF.